Each of the 9 T cell receptor beta chains below was sequenced from the same sample in a study of graft-versus-host responses after intestinal transplantation. Antigens for these TCRs are unknown. The data were produced by immunoSEQ multiplex PCR, yet TCRdb's version contains in-frame clones alone and is incomplete. The profile shows 90,000 to 95,000 clones, roughly 91% of them singletons. The sample here was unstimulated CD8+ T cells sorted from spleen or lymph node cells, taken before intestinal transplant. The receptors were sampled from a human donor who received an intestinal transplant.

V and J are TRBV30 and TRBJ2-3; D is uncertain. The CDR3 contains 14 residues. The germline CDR1 and CDR2 sequences are GTSNPN and SVGIG (reference sequence). V was pared by 1 base and J by 0 bases, with 8 bases between. As DNA, the CDR3 is TGTGCCTGGAGTGCGATTACTAGCACAGATACGCAGTATTTT. This codes for CAWSAITSTDTQYF.

This clone was observed a single time. The chain joins TRBV19 to TRBJ2-5, with 7 bases lining up with TRBD1. CDR3 length: 15 residues. CDR1 and CDR2 (germline): LNHDA, SQIVND (reference sequence). Unmatched junction bases numbered 3, after V lost 1 base and J lost 1 base. The CDR3 spells CASSIGQGVQETQYF. The DNA for the CDR3 is TGTGCCAGTAGTATAGGTCAGGGGGTCCAAGAGACCCAGTACTTC.

V and J are TRBV6-6 and TRBJ2-2; possible D gene TRBD1, 5 bases. Trimming took off 0 bases at V and 3 bases at J, with 8 bases between the two ends. This CDR3 has 15 residues. Germline V gives CDR1 MNHNY, CDR2 SVGAGI (reference sequence). CDR3 bases: TGTGCCAGCAGTTACTCACAGGAGTACACCGGGGAGCTGTTTTTT. Amino acids: CASSYSQEYTGELFF.

This chain connects TRBV5-6 to TRBJ2-2; D is uncertain. The CDR3 consists of 15 residues. Per the germline V gene, CDR1 is SGHDT and CDR2 is YYEEEE. Trimming cost V 0 bases and J 3 bases, with 9 bases left between them. This chain's CDR3 is CASSLALEDTGELFF. The DNA of the CDR3 is TGTGCCAGCAGCTTGGCCCTAGAGGACACCGGGGAGCTGTTTTTT.

In its sample, this clone was seen once. This chain links TRBV7-8 with TRBJ1-1; D unclear. CDR1 SGHVS and CDR2 FQNEAQ come from the germline V gene. This CDR3 spans 15 amino acids. Deletions cut 1 base from V and 0 bases from J, with 9 bases between. The CDR3 is CASSLEAAMNTEAFF. The CDR3 DNA is TGTGCCAGCAGCTTAGAAGCGGCTATGAACACTGAAGCTTTCTTT. The full variable domain, rest sourced from reference TRBV7-8 and TRBJ1-1, is GAGVSQSPRYKVAKRGQDVALRCDPISGHVSLFWYQQALGQGPEFLTYFQNEAQLDKSGLPSDRFFAERPEGSVSTLKIQRTQQEDSAVYLCASSLEAAMNTEAFFGQGTRLTVV.

This clone has only a few counts. V usage is TRBV4-2 and J usage is TRBJ2-7; TRBD1 is a possible D gene (6 bases). The CDR3 is 16 residues long. Per germline, CDR1 LGHNA and CDR2 YNFKEQ. V lost 2 bases, J lost 2 bases, and 16 bases lay in between. CDR3 bases: TGTGCCAGCAGCCAACATTACTCCGGACAGCCCTACGAGCAGTACTTC. This translates into CASSQHYSGQPYEQYF.

The chain joins TRBV30 to TRBJ2-7, with a possible D match to TRBD2 (5 bases). The V and J ends lost 2 bases and 6 bases respectively, with 8 bases between them. The CDR3 loop spans 11 amino acids. CDR1 is GTSNPN, CDR2 SVGIG, per germline (reference sequence). The CDR3 DNA is TGTGCCTGGAGTCTAGGACTCGAGCAGTACTTC. Amino acid sequence: CAWSLGLEQYF.

The rearrangement links TRBV27 to TRBJ2-7, with 7 bases lining up with TRBD1. V lost 7 bases and J lost 4; bases outside the gene matches: 10. The germline V gene has CDR1 MNHEY and CDR2 SMNVEV (reference sequence). This CDR3 spans 14 amino acids. The CDR3 protein is CASTPRGTAYEQYF. The CDR3 nucleotides read TGTGCCAGCACTCCAAGGGGGACAGCATACGAGCAGTACTTC.

This clone was recorded only once. The chain links TRBV4-1 to TRBJ1-1; D is unclear. Germline CDR1 MGHRA, CDR2 YSYEKL. Deletions cut 2 bases from V and 1 base from J, with 8 bases between. The CDR3 extends over 14 amino acids. The CDR3, as DNA: TGCGCCAGCAGCCAAAAAGCAGGGAACACTGAAGCTTTCTTT. The encoded protein is CASSQKAGNTEAFF.